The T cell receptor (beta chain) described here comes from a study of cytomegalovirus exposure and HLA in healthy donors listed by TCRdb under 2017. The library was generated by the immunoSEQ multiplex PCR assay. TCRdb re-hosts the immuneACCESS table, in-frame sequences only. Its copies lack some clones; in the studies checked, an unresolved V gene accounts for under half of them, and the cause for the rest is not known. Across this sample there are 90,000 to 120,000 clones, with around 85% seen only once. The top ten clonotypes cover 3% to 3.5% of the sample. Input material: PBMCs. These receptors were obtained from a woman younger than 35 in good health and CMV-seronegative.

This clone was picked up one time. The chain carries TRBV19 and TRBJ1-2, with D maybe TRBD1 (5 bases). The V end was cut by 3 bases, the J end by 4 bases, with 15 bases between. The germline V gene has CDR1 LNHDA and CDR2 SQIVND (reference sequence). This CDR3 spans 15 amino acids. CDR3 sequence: CASSIVPQGFYGYTF. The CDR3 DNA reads TGTGCCAGTAGTATCGTCCCGCAGGGATTCTATGGCTACACCTTC.